This TCR beta chain was captured in a study of post-analysis software for immune sequencing data. Study-level points and caveats: Batch-mates among the samples co-clustered strongly by F measure. Controls had lower frequencies than patients of 4 or 5 TRBV segments, which included TRBV5-6, TRBV5-1 and TRBV20-1.

Unique molecular identifiers were carried by the TCR beta cDNA libraries. A single record per CDR3 protein comes from TCRdb applying MiXCR to the PCR reads. Of around 440,000 distinct CDR3 sequences listed, roughly 46% are singletons. Concerning this clonotype itself: Its antigen is currently unknown.

CDR1 is DFQATT, CDR2 SNEGSKA, per germline (reference sequence). Between the trimmed V and J ends, which lost 6 bases and 2 bases, there was a span of 25 bases. The CDR3 consists of 17 residues. This TCR was sampled from a girl aged 5-17 years with multiple sclerosis. Sequencing was carried out using blood. The gene calls are TRBV20-1 and TRBJ2-5; D is unclear. CDR3 bases: TGCAGTGCCAGAAGGGTCGGTCTCAGGCCCCTACAAGAGACCCAGTACTTC. The encoded protein is CSARRVGLRPLQETQYF.